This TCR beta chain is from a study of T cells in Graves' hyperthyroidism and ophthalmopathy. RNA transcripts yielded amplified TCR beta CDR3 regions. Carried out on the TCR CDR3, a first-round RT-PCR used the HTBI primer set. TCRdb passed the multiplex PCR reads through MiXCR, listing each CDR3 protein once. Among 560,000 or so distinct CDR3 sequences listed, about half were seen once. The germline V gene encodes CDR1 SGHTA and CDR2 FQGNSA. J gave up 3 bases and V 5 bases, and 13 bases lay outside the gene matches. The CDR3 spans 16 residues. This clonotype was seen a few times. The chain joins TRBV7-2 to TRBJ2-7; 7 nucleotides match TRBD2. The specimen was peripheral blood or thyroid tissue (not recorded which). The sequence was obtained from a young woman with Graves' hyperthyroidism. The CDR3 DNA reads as TGTGCCAGCAGCCACACAAACTCGGGAGGCCGCTACGAGCAGTACTTC. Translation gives CASSHTNSGGRYEQYF.